This TCR beta chain originates from a study of blood T cell repertoires in COVID-19. Study as a whole: Material from acute and convalescent COVID-19 was sourced from the United States, Italy and Spain.

Per the germline V gene, CDR1 is DFQATT and CDR2 is SNEGSKA (reference sequence). Trimming removed 4 bases from V and 8 bases from J, with 11 bases in between. The CDR3 extends over 11 amino acids. Libraries were prepared by immunoSEQ multiplex PCR; TCRdb keeps only in-frame clonotypes and omits some of them. This sample has about 500,000 clones; 87% occur once, and the top ten carry around 0.7%. Cohorts were determined from participant-reported clinical history. The chain uses TRBV20-1 and TRBJ1-2; D unresolved. The source of this sequence is a young woman who had recovered from COVID-19. The source material was PBMCs or T cells enriched from blood (not recorded which). CDR3 bases: TGCAGTGCTAAGCCAACGGGAGGCTACACCTTC. It codes for CSAKPTGGYTF.